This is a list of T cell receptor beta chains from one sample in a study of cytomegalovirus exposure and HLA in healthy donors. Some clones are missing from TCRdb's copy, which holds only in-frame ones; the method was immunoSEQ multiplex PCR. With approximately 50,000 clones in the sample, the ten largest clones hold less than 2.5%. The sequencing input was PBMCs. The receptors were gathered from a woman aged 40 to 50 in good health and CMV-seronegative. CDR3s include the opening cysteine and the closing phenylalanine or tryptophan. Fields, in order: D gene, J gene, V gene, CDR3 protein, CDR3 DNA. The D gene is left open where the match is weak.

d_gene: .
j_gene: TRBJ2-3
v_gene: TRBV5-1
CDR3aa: CASSLKGFTDTQYF
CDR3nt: TGCGCCAGCAGCTTGAAGGGGTTCACAGATACGCAGTATTTT

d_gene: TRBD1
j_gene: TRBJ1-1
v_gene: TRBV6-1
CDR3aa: CASSEDGQGWNTEAFF
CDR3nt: TGTGCCAGCAGTGAGGACGGACAGGGCTGGAACACTGAAGCTTTCTTT

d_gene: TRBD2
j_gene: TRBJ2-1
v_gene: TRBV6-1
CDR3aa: CASSGLTSGAYNEQFF
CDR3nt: TGTGCCAGCAGTGGCCTGACTAGCGGGGCTTACAATGAGCAGTTCTTC

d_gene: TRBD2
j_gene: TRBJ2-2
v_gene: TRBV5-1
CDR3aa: CASSLEASGDGGELFF
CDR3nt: TGCGCCAGCAGCTTGGAGGCTAGCGGAGACGGGGGGGAGCTGTTTTTT

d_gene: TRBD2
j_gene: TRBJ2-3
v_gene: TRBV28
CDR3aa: CASISGGTTTDTQYF
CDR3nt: TGTGCCAGCATCAGTGGCGGGACTACCACAGATACGCAGTATTTT

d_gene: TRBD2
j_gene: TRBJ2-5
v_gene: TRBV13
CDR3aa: CASSTSGRVVETQYF
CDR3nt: TGTGCCAGCAGTACTAGCGGGAGGGTAGTGGAGACCCAGTACTTC

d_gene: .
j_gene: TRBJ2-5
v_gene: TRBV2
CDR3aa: CASSEGVRGQFQETQYF
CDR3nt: TGTGCCAGCAGTGAAGGGGTTAGGGGACAATTCCAAGAGACCCAGTACTTC

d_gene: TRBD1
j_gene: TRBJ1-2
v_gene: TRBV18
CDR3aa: CASSPGQGINYGYTF
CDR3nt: TGTGCCAGCTCACCGGGACAGGGGATTAACTATGGCTACACCTTC

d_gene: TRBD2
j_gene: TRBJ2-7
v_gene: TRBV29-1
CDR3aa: CSVEKGLAGAYEQYF
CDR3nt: TGCAGCGTTGAAAAAGGACTAGCGGGAGCCTACGAGCAGTACTTC

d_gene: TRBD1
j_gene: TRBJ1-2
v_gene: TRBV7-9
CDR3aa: CASSLAGGDGYTF
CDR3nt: TGTGCCAGCAGCTTAGCAGGGGGCGATGGCTACACCTTC

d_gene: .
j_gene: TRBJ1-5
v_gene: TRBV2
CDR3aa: CASSEGEYNQPQHF
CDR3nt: TGTGCCAGCAGTGAAGGGGAGTACAATCAGCCCCAGCATTTT

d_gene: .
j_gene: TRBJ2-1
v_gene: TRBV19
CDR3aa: CASSSARGSRNEQFF
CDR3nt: TGTGCCAGTAGCTCAGCTAGAGGGAGCAGGAATGAGCAGTTCTTC

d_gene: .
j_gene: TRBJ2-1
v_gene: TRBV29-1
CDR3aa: CSVEGRDNEQFF
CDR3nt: TGCAGCGTTGAGGGTCGGGACAATGAGCAGTTCTTC

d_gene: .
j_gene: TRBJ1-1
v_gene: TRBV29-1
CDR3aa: CSVAQRNTEAFF
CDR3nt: TGCAGCGTTGCTCAGCGGAACACTGAAGCTTTCTTT

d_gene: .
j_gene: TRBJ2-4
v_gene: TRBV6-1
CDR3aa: CASRPDTLGGIQYF
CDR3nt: TGTGCCAGCAGACCCGACACCTTGGGGGGCATTCAGTACTTC

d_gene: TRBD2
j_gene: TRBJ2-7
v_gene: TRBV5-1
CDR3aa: CASSPGGGGADEQYF
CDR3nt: TGCGCCAGCAGCCCTGGGGGCGGGGGGGCGGACGAGCAGTACTTC

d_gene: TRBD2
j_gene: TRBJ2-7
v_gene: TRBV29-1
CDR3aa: CSVWTSGSPSYEQYF
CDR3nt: TGCAGCGTTTGGACTAGCGGGAGCCCTTCCTACGAGCAGTACTTC

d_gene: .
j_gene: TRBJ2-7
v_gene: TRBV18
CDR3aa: CASSPPSGGYEQYF
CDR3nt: TGTGCCAGCTCACCACCCTCCGGAGGGTACGAGCAGTACTTC

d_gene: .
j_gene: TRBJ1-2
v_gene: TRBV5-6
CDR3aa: CASSPGKLWGYTF
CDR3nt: TGTGCCAGCAGCCCGGGGAAGCTTTGGGGCTACACCTTC

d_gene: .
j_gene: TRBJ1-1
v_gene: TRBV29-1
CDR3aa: CSVLQGSNTEAFF
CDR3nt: TGCAGCGTTCTACAGGGTTCGAACACTGAAGCTTTCTTT

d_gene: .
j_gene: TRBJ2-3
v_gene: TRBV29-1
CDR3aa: CSVSPGEDKQYF
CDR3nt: TGCAGCGTTAGTCCGGGAGAGGATAAGCAGTATTTT

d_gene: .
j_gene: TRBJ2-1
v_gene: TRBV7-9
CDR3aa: CASSFPGQNEQFF
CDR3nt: TGTGCCAGCAGCTTTCCAGGACAAAATGAGCAGTTCTTC

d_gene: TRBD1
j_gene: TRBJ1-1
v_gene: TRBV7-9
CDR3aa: CASSHRTGVLEDEAFF
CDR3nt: TGTGCCAGCAGCCATCGTACAGGGGTATTAGAGGATGAAGCTTTCTTT

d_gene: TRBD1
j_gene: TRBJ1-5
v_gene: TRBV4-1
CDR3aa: CASSQDLRTGFNQPQHF
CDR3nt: TGCGCCAGCAGCCAAGATCTGAGGACAGGGTTCAATCAGCCCCAGCATTTT

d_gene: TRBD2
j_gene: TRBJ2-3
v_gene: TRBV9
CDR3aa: CASSPEVAGGTDTQYF
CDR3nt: TGTGCCAGCAGCCCAGAAGTAGCGGGGGGCACAGATACGCAGTATTTT

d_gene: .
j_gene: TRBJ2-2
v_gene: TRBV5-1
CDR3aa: CASSLEGAGELFF
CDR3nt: TGCGCCAGCAGCCTTGAGGGTGCCGGGGAGCTGTTTTTT

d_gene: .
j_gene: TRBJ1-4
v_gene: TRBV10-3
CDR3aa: CAISESGSPRGKLFF
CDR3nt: TGTGCCATCAGTGAGTCAGGGAGCCCCAGGGGAAAACTGTTTTTT

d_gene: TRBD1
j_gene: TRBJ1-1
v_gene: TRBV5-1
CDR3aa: CASSGTGGMRRDTEAFF
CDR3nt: TGCGCCAGCAGCGGGACAGGGGGCATGAGGCGAGACACTGAAGCTTTCTTT

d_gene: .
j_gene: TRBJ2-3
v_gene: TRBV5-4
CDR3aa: CASSLAGGGGGLPDTQYF
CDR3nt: TGTGCCAGCAGCTTGGCCGGCGGGGGAGGGGGGTTGCCAGATACGCAGTATTTT

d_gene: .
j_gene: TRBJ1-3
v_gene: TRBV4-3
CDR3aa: CASSQDNGSGNTIYF
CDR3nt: TGCGCCAGCAGCCAAGATAACGGCTCTGGAAACACCATATATTTT

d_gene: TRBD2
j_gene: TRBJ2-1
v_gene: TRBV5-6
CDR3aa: CASSLAPSGHNEQFF
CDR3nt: TGTGCCAGCAGCTTGGCACCTAGCGGCCACAATGAGCAGTTCTTC

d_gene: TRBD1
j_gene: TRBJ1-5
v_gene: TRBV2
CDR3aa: CASRGGQGNQPQHF
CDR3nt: TGTGCCAGCAGGGGTGGACAGGGCAATCAGCCCCAGCATTTT

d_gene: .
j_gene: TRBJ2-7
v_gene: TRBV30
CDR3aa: CAWSGGRVTGLFAYEQYF
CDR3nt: TGTGCCTGGAGTGGTGGCCGCGTTACAGGGCTGTTCGCCTACGAGCAGTACTTC

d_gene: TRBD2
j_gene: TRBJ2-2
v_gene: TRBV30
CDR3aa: CAWLGLAGTGELFF
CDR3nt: TGTGCCTGGCTGGGACTAGCGGGAACCGGGGAGCTGTTTTTT

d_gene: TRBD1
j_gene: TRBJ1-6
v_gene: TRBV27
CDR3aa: CASSWTGVSPLHF
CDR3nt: TGTGCCAGCAGTTGGACAGGGGTGTCTCCCCTCCACTTT

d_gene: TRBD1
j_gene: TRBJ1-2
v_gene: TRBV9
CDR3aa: CASSGTGYGYTF
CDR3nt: TGTGCCAGCAGCGGGACAGGCTATGGCTACACCTTC

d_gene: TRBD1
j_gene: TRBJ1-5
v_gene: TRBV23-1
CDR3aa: CASNMGQVHQPQHF
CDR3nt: TGCGCCAGCAATATGGGACAGGTTCATCAGCCCCAGCATTTT

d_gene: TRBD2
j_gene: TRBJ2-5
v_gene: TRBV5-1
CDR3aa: CASSLVGPSGGQETQYF
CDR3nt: TGCGCCAGCAGCTTGGTCGGCCCTAGCGGGGGCCAAGAGACCCAGTACTTC

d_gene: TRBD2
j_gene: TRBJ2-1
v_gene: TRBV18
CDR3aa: CASSPPLATSGSSYNEQFF
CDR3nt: TGTGCCAGCTCACCCCCCTTAGCCACTAGCGGGAGCTCCTACAATGAGCAGTTCTTC

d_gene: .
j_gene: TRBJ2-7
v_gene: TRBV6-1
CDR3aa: CASRRSTEEAYEQYF
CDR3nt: TGTGCCAGCAGACGTAGTACGGAGGAAGCCTACGAGCAGTACTTC